Each of the 14 T cell receptor beta chains below was sequenced from the same sample in a study of OX40 agonist ivuxolimab in advanced cancers. Assay: immunoSEQ multiplex PCR; the TCRdb copy retains only in-frame clones and omits some. The sample holds roughly 61,000 clones, 86% seen once. Sequencing used CD4+ or CD8+ T cells sorted from blood, obtained in a trial of the OX40 agonist ivuxolimab. The source of these receptors is an adult with an advanced solid tumor such as melanoma, head and neck, liver or kidney cancer.

The chain joins TRBV5-1 to TRBJ1-6; D call uncertain. V gave up 0 bases and J gave up 5 bases, with 9 bases separating them. CDR1 and CDR2 (germline): SGHRS, YFSETQ. This CDR3 contains 15 residues. The CDR3: CASSLVGLNNSPLHF. DNA of the CDR3: TGCGCCAGCAGCTTGGTGGGCCTTAATAATTCACCCCTCCACTTT.

This clone was picked up a small number of times. The V gene is TRBV6-6, the J gene TRBJ2-1; 7 bases are shared with TRBD1. V trimming: 8 bases; J trimming: 4 bases; junction bases outside the gene matches: 5. CDR1 and CDR2 from the germline V gene are MNHNY and SVGAGI (reference sequence). The CDR3 length is 13 residues. CDR3 nucleotides: TGTGCCAGCGGGACAGAACTGTACAATGAGCAGTTCTTC. It is translated as CASGTELYNEQFF.

V gene TRBV28 combines with J gene TRBJ1-1; D unclear. Deletions cut 5 bases from V and 1 base from J, with 20 bases between. The CDR3 runs 17 residues. Germline V lookup: CDR1 MDHEN, CDR2 SYDVKM. The CDR3 sequence is CASSPGRSKWRNTEAFF. DNA for the CDR3: TGTGCCAGCAGTCCCGGGCGCAGCAAGTGGCGGAACACTGAAGCTTTCTTT.

The rearrangement joins TRBV19 to TRBJ2-1, with 10 bases matching TRBD2. CDR1 and CDR2 from the germline V gene are LNHDA and SQIVND (reference sequence). V shed 1 base and J 6 bases; nucleotides not matched to a gene: 0. The length of the CDR3 is 14 residues. The CDR3 loop is CASSIGLAGNEQFF. CDR3 nucleotides: TGTGCCAGTAGTATAGGACTAGCGGGCAATGAGCAGTTCTTC.

V gene TRBV7-7 combines with J gene TRBJ2-5, with D perhaps matching TRBD1 (5 bases). V lost 1 base, J lost 2 bases, and 11 bases lay in between. CDR1 is SSHAT and CDR2 is FNYEAQ in the germline V gene (reference sequence). CDR3 length equals 15 residues. Written as DNA, the CDR3 is TGTGCCAGCAGCTTAGGGTCAGGGAAACAAGAGACCCAGTACTTC. Translation: CASSLGSGKQETQYF.

The chain recombines TRBV4-1 with TRBJ2-7; 9 bases are a match to TRBD1. The V gene's germline CDR1 is MGHRA and CDR2 YSYEKL. The V segment lost 2 bases and the J segment 5 bases; nucleotides outside the gene matches: 10. This CDR3 contains 16 residues. The CDR3 is CASSQLVDRGFDEQYF. The CDR3 nucleotides read TGCGCCAGCAGCCAATTGGTTGACAGGGGGTTCGACGAGCAGTACTTC.

V usage is TRBV9 and J usage is TRBJ2-3, with D possibly matching TRBD1 (6 bases). This CDR3 contains 18 residues. Trimming pared 3 bases from V and 2 bases from J, leaving 22 bases between. Germline V gene data show CDR1 as SGDLS and CDR2 as YYNGEE. The CDR3 reads CASSASQTGPVNTDTQYF. As DNA, the CDR3 is TGTGCCAGCAGCGCCAGTCAGACAGGCCCGGTGAACACAGATACGCAGTATTTT. Using reference TRBV9 and TRBJ2-3 for the parts outside the CDR3, the full variable domain is DSGVTQTPKHLITATGQRVTLRCSPRSGDLSVYWYQQSLDQGLQFLIQYYNGEERAKGNILERFSAQQFPDLHSELNLSSLELGDSALYFCASSASQTGPVNTDTQYFGPGTRLTVL.

The chain joins TRBV5-1 to TRBJ2-3; 7 bases line up with TRBD1. The CDR3 covers 15 residues. The trim removed 5 bases at V and 2 bases at J, leaving 8 bases unmatched. Germline V gene lookup returns CDR1 SGHRS and CDR2 YFSETQ. For the CDR3, the DNA is TGCGCCAGCAGATTTTCGGGACAGCCCACAGATACGCAGTATTTT. It is translated as CASRFSGQPTDTQYF.

This chain joins TRBV19 and TRBJ2-5; D not resolved. Between the trimmed V and J ends, which lost 7 bases and 2 bases, there was a span of 17 bases. The CDR3 contains 15 residues. Germline CDR1 LNHDA, CDR2 SQIVND (reference sequence). Written as DNA, the CDR3 is TGTGCCAGTATTATCATCGGACCGGAGCAAGAGACCCAGTACTTC. This sequence encodes CASIIIGPEQETQYF.

The chain joins TRBV5-8 to TRBJ2-7, with 9 bases aligning to TRBD1. The CDR3 extends over 15 amino acids. The J segment lost 3 bases and the V segment lost 4 bases, leaving 8 bases of the junction unmatched. Germline V lookup: CDR1 SGHTS, CDR2 YDEGEE. The DNA for the CDR3 is TGTGCCAGCAGCCCTGGGACAGGGATAGACTACGAGCAGTACTTC. This encodes CASSPGTGIDYEQYF.

In the case of this clone: Other nucleotide sequences in the sample specify the same CDR3. V is TRBV29-1 and J is TRBJ2-7, with a tentative D call TRBD1 (6 bases). CDR3 length: 13 residues. Germline CDR1 SQVTM, CDR2 ANQGSEA. Trimming shortened V by 0 bases and J by 7 bases, and 13 bases separated the two germline ends. The CDR3 reads CSVEDRGRGEQYF. CDR3 nucleotides: TGCAGCGTTGAAGACAGGGGAAGGGGGGAGCAGTACTTC.

This clone has just one count. The CDR3 nucleotides read TGTGCCAGTAGGGGGATCACCGGGACAGGGAACACCGGGGAGCTGTTTTTT. Its translation: CASRGITGTGNTGELFF. The chain couples TRBV19 to TRBJ2-2; 8 bases agree with TRBD1. Germline lookup yields CDR1 LNHDA and CDR2 SQIVND (reference sequence). The V and J ends lost 6 bases and 1 base, in that order; junction bases with no gene match: 10. The CDR3 is 17 residues long.

V usage is TRBV19 and J usage is TRBJ2-3; TRBD2 matches 8 bases. V shed 1 base, J shed 1 base, and the junction held 7 bases outside the gene matches. This CDR3 region has 17 residues. The germline gives CDR1 LNHDA, CDR2 SQIVND (reference sequence). CDR3 DNA sequence: TGTGCCAGTAGTATAGGTTTCGGGGGGGCCCGCACAGATACGCAGTATTTT. Translation: CASSIGFGGARTDTQYF.

The chain employs TRBV10-3 and TRBJ2-3, with 9 nucleotides matching TRBD1. The CDR3 consists of 16 residues. Germline loops: CDR1 ENHRY, CDR2 SYGVKD. The J segment lost 8 bases and the V segment lost 4 bases, leaving 13 bases of the junction unmatched. CDR3 nucleotides: TGTGCCATCAGTGGTCACCCACAGGGGGCTGGTGGTACGCAGTATTTT. Translating it yields CAISGHPQGAGGTQYF.